The rows below give T cell receptor beta chains drawn from one sample of a study of T cells in Graves' hyperthyroidism and ophthalmopathy. One entry per CDR3 protein results from TCRdb running MiXCR on the multiplex PCR reads. Here the sample spans under 500,000 distinct CDR3 sequences, 11% to 15% being singletons. Sequenced input: blood. These receptors originate from a man in his fifties or sixties with Graves' ophthalmopathy. The CDR3 runs from the conserved cysteine through the conserved F or W. D genes are given only for firm matches. Only some rows state a clone size, as once, few, many or a class for expanded clones.

>TRBJ1-6|few|TRBV6-4|.
TGTGCCAGCAGTGACGGAGCTAATTCACCCCTCCACTTT
CASSDGANSPLHF
>TRBJ2-7|many|TRBV5-1|.
TGCGCCAGCCAGGGCAGCCCTAGCTCCTACGAGCAGTACTTC
CASQGSPSSYEQYF
>TRBJ2-7|many|TRBV11-2|.
TGTGCCAGCAGCTCGGCCGGGACCCGATTTGTCTTTGAGCAGTACTTC
CASSSAGTRFVFEQYF
>TRBJ1-2|few|TRBV20-1|.
TGCAGTGCTAGTGTCAGGGCTAACTATGGCTACACCTTC
CSASVRANYGYTF
>TRBJ1-6|many|TRBV7-9|.
TGTGCCAGCAGCTCCCCCTTAGCAGGGGATTCACCCCTCCACTTT
CASSSPLAGDSPLHF
>TRBJ2-2|once|TRBV20-1|.
TGCAGTGCTAGAGATTTCCAGGGAGCCAGGGGGGTTTCCGGGGAGCTGTTTTTT
CSARDFQGARGVSGELFF
>TRBJ2-1|.|TRBV29-1|TRBD1
TGCAGCGCCAGGGGGGACAGGGCTTTTGGCGAGCAGTTCTTC
CSARGDRAFGEQFF
>TRBJ2-2|.|TRBV5-1|.
TGCGCCAGCAGCTTGTCAGGGAAGGGATCCGGGGAGCTGTTTTTT
CASSLSGKGSGELFF
>TRBJ2-5|many|TRBV12-3/TRBV12-4|.
TGTGCCAGCACTCAGCGGCAAGAGACCCAGTACTTC
CASTQRQETQYF
>TRBJ2-7|many|TRBV20-1|TRBD2
TGCAGTGCTAGAGTTACTAGCGGGAGTAGATACGAGCAGTACTTC
CSARVTSGSRYEQYF
>TRBJ2-1|many|TRBV28|.
TGTGCCAGCAGTTTTAGGGTAAACAATGAGCAGTTCTTC
CASSFRVNNEQFF
>TRBJ1-3|many|TRBV12-3/TRBV12-4|TRBD1
TGTGCCAGCAGTCTCAGACAGGGGACTGGAAACACCATATATTTT
CASSLRQGTGNTIYF
>TRBJ2-1|.|TRBV12-3/TRBV12-4|TRBD1
TGTGCCAGCAGGTCCGGGACAGGGGTCAATGAGCAGTTCTTC
CASRSGTGVNEQFF
>TRBJ2-7|many|TRBV28|TRBD2
TGTGCCAGCAGCCCTCGGGTAGCGGGGACCTACGAGCAGTACTTC
CASSPRVAGTYEQYF
>TRBJ2-5|many|TRBV2|TRBD2
TGTGCCAGCAGTGATTTGACTAGCGGGAGCAAGGAGACCCAGTACTTC
CASSDLTSGSKETQYF
>TRBJ1-6|many|TRBV12-3/TRBV12-4|.
TGTGCCAGCAGCCCCTCGGGACCCCTCCACTTT
CASSPSGPLHF
>TRBJ1-1|many|TRBV29-1|TRBD1
TGCAGCGCTTGGACAGGATCCATGAACACTGAAGCTTTCTTT
CSAWTGSMNTEAFF
>TRBJ2-5|many|TRBV20-1|TRBD2
TGCAGGCTAGCGGGAGGGGTTAGAGGGACCCAGTACTTC
CRLAGGVRGTQYF
>TRBJ2-5|many|TRBV3-1|.
TGTGCCAGCAGCCGGGCAAGCCTAACAGGGAAGCTGGAGACCCAGTACTTC
CASSRASLTGKLETQYF
>TRBJ2-2|many|TRBV2|.
TGTGCCAGCAGTTCGGAGAACACCGGGGAGCTGTTTTTT
CASSSENTGELFF
>TRBJ2-7|few|TRBV27|TRBD2
TGTGCCAGCAGTTTCTCGAGACTAGCGGGATCCTACGAGCAGTACTTC
CASSFSRLAGSYEQYF
>TRBJ1-3|few|TRBV19|.
TGTGCCAGTACCATCTGGGGGGTTGCTGGAAACACCATATATTTT
CASTIWGVAGNTIYF
>TRBJ2-7|many|TRBV28|TRBD1
TGTGCCAGCAGTTCCCTTCGGGACAGGGGCCTCTCCTACGAGCAGTACTTC
CASSSLRDRGLSYEQYF
>TRBJ2-5|few|TRBV3-1|.
TGTGCCAGCAGCCAACTGGGAATCCAAGAGACCCAGTACTTC
CASSQLGIQETQYF
>TRBJ2-1|many|TRBV20-1|.
TGCAGTGCTAGCGATTGGGACGGGTCCTACAATGAGCAGTTCTTC
CSASDWDGSYNEQFF
>TRBJ2-1|many|TRBV20-1|.
TGCAGTGCTAGAGCTTGGCGAAGCTCCTACAATGAGCAGTTCTTC
CSARAWRSSYNEQFF
>TRBJ1-6|.|TRBV12-3/TRBV12-4|.
TGTGCCAGCAGCCGTGACAGTCTCCCCCACTTT
CASSRDSLPHF
>TRBJ2-7|many|TRBV7-9|TRBD1
TGTGCCAGCAGCTTACCGCAGGGGGCGCATGAGCAGTACTTC
CASSLPQGAHEQYF
>TRBJ1-2|many|TRBV28|.
TGTGCCAGCAGTCCCAATCAACTTGGCTACACCTTC
CASSPNQLGYTF
>TRBJ2-2|few|TRBV13|TRBD1
TGTGCCAGCAGCTCAAGACCCCCCGGGACAGCAAGGACCGGGGAGCTGTTTTTT
CASSSRPPGTARTGELFF
>TRBJ1-5|many|TRBV6-1|.
TGTGCCAGCGGCCTTACTAAACAGGACTCAATCAAGCCCCAGCATTTT
CASGLTKQDSIKPQHF
>TRBJ2-1|.|TRBV11-2|TRBD1
TGTGCCAGCGCGATACAGGGGAATTACAATGAGCAGTTCTTC
CASAIQGNYNEQFF
>TRBJ2-3|many|TRBV15|TRBD2
TGTGCCACCAGCATAGCGGGACTAGCGGGAGATACGCAGTATTTT
CATSIAGLAGDTQYF